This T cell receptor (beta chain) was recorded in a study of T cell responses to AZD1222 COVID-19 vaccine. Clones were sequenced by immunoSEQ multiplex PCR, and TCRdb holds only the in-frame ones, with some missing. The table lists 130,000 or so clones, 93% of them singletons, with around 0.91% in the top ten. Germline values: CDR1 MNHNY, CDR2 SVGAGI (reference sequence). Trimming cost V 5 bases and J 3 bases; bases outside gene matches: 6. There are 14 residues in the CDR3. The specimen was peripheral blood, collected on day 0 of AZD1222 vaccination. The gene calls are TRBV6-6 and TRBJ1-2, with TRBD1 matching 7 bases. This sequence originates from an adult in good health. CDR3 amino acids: CASSLWTGDYGYTF. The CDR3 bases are TGTGCCAGCAGTCTTTGGACAGGCGACTATGGCTACACCTTC.